This T cell receptor beta chain was obtained from a study of response to subunit inactivated influenza vaccine. Study observations and caveats: Authors suggested each seasonal influenza vaccination recruits few new T cells.

In this sample, this clonotype turned up once. Antigen: not known. The CDR3 totals 13 residues. Germline V gives CDR1 SGHTA, CDR2 FQGTGA. V was pared by 5 bases and J by 5 bases, with 10 bases between. TCRdb fed the RT-PCR reads into MiXCR, producing one record per CDR3 protein. In the table there are about 160,000 distinct CDR3 sequences, roughly 11% of which are singletons. The rearrangement joins TRBV7-3 to TRBJ2-1; D is unresolved. The material was non-naive T cells sorted from PBMCs, obtained more than 35 days after vaccination. This sequence was found in a man between 50 and 59 years old who received an inactivated influenza vaccine. The CDR3 DNA reads TGTGCCAGCAGCCGAACCTCAAACAATGAGCAGTTCTTC. This codes for CASSRTSNNEQFF. The whole variable domain, remainder taken from reference TRBV7-3 and TRBJ2-1, is GAGVSQTPSNKVTEKGKYVELRCDPISGHTALYWYRQSLGQGPEFLIYFQGTGAADDSGLPNDRFFAVRPEGSVSTLKIQRTERGDSAVYLCASSRTSNNEQFFGPGTRLTVL.